Reported below is one TCR beta chain. Profiling relied on immunoSEQ multiplex PCR, and the TCRdb table lists in-frame clones only, not all of them. The sample consists of approximately 240,000 clones, about 80% of them appearing once. CDR1 SGHRS and CDR2 YFSETQ come from the germline V gene. V trimming: 3 bases; J trimming: 2 bases; junction bases outside the gene matches: 9. The CDR3 has 16 amino acids. This specimen comes from a study of blood T cell repertoires in COVID-19. In the study overall: Sites across the United States, Italy and Spain contributed samples from acute and convalescent COVID-19. Sample material is recorded as cDNA or gDNA derived from T cells, B-cell-depleted T cells, or PBMCs.

The sample was peripheral blood. This clonotype was sampled from a woman older than 75 with active or convalescent COVID-19. The J gene is TRBJ1-2, the V gene TRBV5-1, with 8 bases identical to TRBD1. The DNA of the CDR3 is TGCGCCAGCAGCTACACACCGACAGGGGAAAACTATGGCTACACCTTC. The encoded protein is CASSYTPTGENYGYTF.